A single sample gave rise to the 32 T cell receptor beta chains below, sequenced in a study of tumor-infiltrating lymphocytes in primary liver carcinoma. The source material, 20-30 mg of unsorted bulk tissue, was used to co-extract RNA and DNA. A primer matching the constant region was used to make TCR beta cDNA from approximately 0.45 ug of total RNA. A slightly modified ARM-PCR protocol with three nested multiplex PCR rounds produced these TCR beta libraries. Both of the initial two PCR rounds ran for around 9 cycles and employed TRBV1-TRBV30 forward primers alongside a C-beta reverse primer. MiXCR, applied by TCRdb to the multiplex PCR reads, yields one record per CDR3 protein. Among about 78,000 distinct CDR3 sequences listed, over 55% were seen once. Input material: liver tumor tissue from sampling region 4. The subset was: tumor region T4, right-lateral pole. The receptors stem from a woman between 55 and 75 years old with primary liver carcinoma and hepatitis B virus infection.

Regarding this clonotype: Without the conserved terminal phenylalanine or tryptophan, this CDR3 likely stems from a read error. The CDR3 nucleotides are TGTGCCAGCAGAATAGCTGGGGCCAACGTCCTGACTTCC. Its translation: CASRIAGANVLTS. The V call is TRBV12-3 or TRBV12-4, the J call TRBJ2-6; D not certain. There are 13 residues in the CDR3. Trimming removed 6 bases from V and 2 bases from J, with 5 bases in between.

Concerning this clonotype itself: Since the CDR3 does not end with the conserved phenylalanine or tryptophan, this likely comes from a read error. This chain links TRBV11-2 with TRBJ2-4; the match to TRBD2 covers 10 bases. V shed 5 bases, J shed 8 bases, and the junction held 15 bases outside the gene matches. Germline lookup yields CDR1 SGHAT and CDR2 FQNNGV. CDR3 size: 17 residues. The CDR3 region has the DNA TGTGCCAGCAGCCCAGACAGGCTACTAAGCGGGGGGGACATTCAGTACTTA. This encodes CASSPDRLLSGGDIQYL.

Turning to this clonotype: The germline gene is not matched at one end of the junction; a read error may be the cause. The chain employs TRBV6-5 and TRBJ2-7; D remains unclear. Germline V gene lookup returns CDR1 MNHEY and CDR2 SVGAGI. This CDR3 region has 14 residues. CDR3 region: CASSTTPISNEQYF. The CDR3 coding sequence is TGTGCCAGCAGTACCACTCCCATCTCCAACGAGCAGTACTTC.

As concerns this clonotype: Its ends do not fully match the called genes, so a read error is possible. This chain uses TRBV10-1 with TRBJ2-3; 8 nucleotides line up with TRBD2. CDR1 and CDR2 (germline): WNHNN, SYGVQD (reference sequence). The CDR3 extends over 16 amino acids. Here the CDR3 DNA reads TGCGCCAGCAGTGAGCCGACGGGGGGGTGTATAGATACGCAATATTTT. Residues: CASSEPTGGCIDTQYF.

To note about this clonotype: The conserved final phenylalanine or tryptophan is absent from the CDR3, which likely points to a read error. This rearrangement joins TRBV11-3 to TRBJ2-7, with D perhaps given as TRBD1 or TRBD2 (6 bases each). Trimming took off 5 bases at V and 4 bases at J, with 18 bases between the two ends. The CDR3 contains 15 residues. The germline gives CDR1 SGHNT, CDR2 YENEEA. The CDR3 here is CASSPGTGGNYEQYI. The CDR3 nucleotides read TGTGCCAGCAGCCCCGGGACTGGGGGCAATTACGAGCAGTACATC.

There are many counts of this clonotype. This chain links TRBV5-4 with TRBJ2-7; D is possibly TRBD2 (6 bases). Germline-derived CDR1 and CDR2 are SGHNT and YYREEE (reference sequence). The CDR3 runs to 14 residues. Deletions cut 4 bases from V and 2 bases from J, with 13 bases between. The CDR3 region is CASSAGRVPYEQYF. The CDR3 nucleotides read TGTGCCAGCAGCGCGGGAAGGGTACCCTACGAGCAGTACTTC.

On this clonotype itself: At one end, the junction sequence differs from germline, possibly due to a read error. This sequence joins TRBV11-2 and TRBJ2-1; 9 bases line up with TRBD1. Germline V CDR1 and CDR2: SGHAT, FQNNGV. The CDR3 loop spans 17 amino acids. CDR3 in amino acids: CTSSLAHGQGYRSEQFF. The DNA of the CDR3 is TGTACCAGCAGCTTAGCCCACGGACAGGGGTACAGGAGTGAGCAGTTCTTC.

In this sample, this clonotype turned up once. One end of the junction does not line up with germline, which may come from a read error. The V gene is TRBV6-1, the J gene TRBJ2-3; 7 positions match TRBD1. This CDR3 has 15 amino acids. Looked up from germline, CDR1 is MNHNS and CDR2 is SASEGT. The DNA of the CDR3 is TGTGGCAGCAGTGCTCTTACAGGGGAGATAGATACGCAGTATTTT. Translated, it gives CGSSALTGEIDTQYF.

The rearrangement links TRBV28 to TRBJ2-1; possibly TRBD2 for D (5 bases). V lost 6 bases, J lost 8 bases, and 29 bases lay in between. This CDR3 contains 18 residues. The germline V gene has CDR1 MDHEN and CDR2 SYDVKM. In DNA, the CDR3 is TGTGCCAGCAGCCGCGGAGGTCATCGGCCCCTTGACGGTGATGAGCAGTTCTTC. Its translation is CASSRGGHRPLDGDEQFF.

As for this clonotype: A read error may explain this, as a much larger clone is one base away. The chain uses TRBV5-1 and TRBJ1-4; D unresolved. The CDR3 is made up of 17 amino acids. The V end lost 4 bases, the J end lost 2 bases, and 18 bases lay between the germline ends. Germline V CDR1 and CDR2: SGHRS, YFSETQ. In DNA form, the CDR3 reads TGCGCCAGCAGCCCGGACCAAAACTCCATCACTAATGAAAAACTGTTTTTT. This sequence encodes CASSPDQNSITNEKLFF.

The chain recombines TRBV5-1 with TRBJ1-2; TRBD1 agrees at 8 bases. V was pared by 3 bases and J by 3 bases, with 13 bases of the junction left unmatched. The CDR3 spans 17 residues. CDR1 and CDR2 (germline): SGHRS, YFSETQ. As DNA, the CDR3 is TGCGCCAGCAGCTCTGATCCCCCTGGACAGGGACACTATGGCTACACCTTC. Encoded protein: CASSSDPPGQGHYGYTF.

As for this clonotype: A junction boundary mismatches the germline segment, possibly from a read error. The chain couples TRBV7-3 to TRBJ1-3; a possible D gene is TRBD1 (6 bases). The length of the CDR3 is 17 residues. CDR1 and CDR2 (germline): SGHTA, FQGTGA. In DNA, the CDR3 is TGTGTCAGCAGACAATCCAATCCCAGGGGTTGCGGAAACACCATATATTTT. The encoded protein is CVSRQSNPRGCGNTIYF.

Note on this clonotype: Its ends do not fully match the called genes, so a read error is possible. The chain uses TRBV29-1 and TRBJ2-3; TRBD2 aligns across 7 bases. Looked up from germline, CDR1 is SQVTM and CDR2 is ANQGSEA. CDR3 length: 13 amino acids. This CDR3 reads CSVDTTSADTQYF. As DNA, the CDR3 is TGCAGCGTCGACACAACTAGCGCAGATACGCAATATTTT.

Remarks on this clonotype: This may come from a read error, since a much larger clone is one base off. Here the CDR3 omits its conserved ending phenylalanine or tryptophan, so a read error is the likely source. The chain recombines TRBV29-1 with TRBJ1-1; 8 nucleotides agree with TRBD1. The CDR3 runs 14 residues. Germline lookup yields CDR1 SQVTM and CDR2 ANQGSEA. This chain's CDR3 is CIARDRNLNTEAFL. CDR3 sequence (DNA): TGCATCGCCCGGGACAGGAACCTGAACACTGAAGCTTTCCTT.

In regard to this clonotype: A read error may account for a junction end that differs from germline. The chain carries TRBV6-1 and TRBJ2-3; maybe TRBD1 (5 bases). Germline-derived CDR1 and CDR2 are MNHNS and SASEGT. The CDR3 is 12 amino acids. The CDR3 bases are TGTGTCAGCAGTCTGCTAGGGGATACGCTGTATTTT. Protein product: CVSSLLGDTLYF.

On this clonotype itself: An end of the junction does not agree with germline; a read error may underlie this. V is TRBV13 and J is TRBJ2-5, with 7 bases identical to TRBD1. The CDR3 is made up of 18 amino acids. Germline V gene sequence: CDR1 PRHDT, CDR2 FYEKMQ (reference sequence). CDR3 nucleotide sequence: TGTGCCAGCAGCTCCGATCCGGGCCGTCAGGGGGATAAAGGGACCCAGTACTTT. Translated: CASSSDPGRQGDKGTQYF.

In regard to this clonotype: Since the CDR3 does not end with the conserved phenylalanine or tryptophan, this likely comes from a read error. The V gene is TRBV7-8, the J gene TRBJ2-1, with unresolved D. CDR1 is SGHVS, CDR2 FQNEAQ, per germline. The CDR3 is 15 residues long. Written as DNA, the CDR3 is TGTGCCAGCAGCTTAGCGATGAGCTCCTACATTGAGCAGTTCTTA. Protein product: CASSLAMSSYIEQFL.

V and J are TRBV6-5 and TRBJ1-1; the match to TRBD1 covers 7 bases. CDR3 length equals 15 residues. The V gene's germline CDR1 is MNHEY and CDR2 SVGAGI. Trimming at V came to 5 bases and at J to 1 base, leaving 7 bases not matched to a gene. This CDR3 reads CASSTQGQQNTEAFF. CDR3 sequence (DNA): TGTGCCAGCAGTACCCAGGGACAGCAGAACACTGAAGCTTTCTTT.

Concerning this clonotype itself: At one end the junction does not follow the germline gene, possibly because of a read error. The chain carries TRBV12-3 or TRBV12-4 and TRBJ2-7; no clear D gene. The CDR3 extends over 12 amino acids. The CDR3, as DNA: TGTGCGAGCAGTGGTTTACGTTCCGAGCAGTACTTC. Translated, it gives CASSGLRSEQYF.

With regard to this clonotype: The junction does not match germline at one end; this may be a read error. This rearrangement joins TRBV6-2 or TRBV6-3 to TRBJ2-2, with a weak D call TRBD2 (5 bases). Germline loops: CDR1 MNHEY, CDR2 SVGEGT. The CDR3 sequence is 14 residues long. CDR3 sequence: CACDGVLNTGKLFF. The CDR3 nucleotides read TGTGCCTGTGACGGGGTACTGAACACCGGGAAGCTGTTTTTT.

This clonotype was picked up one time. Germline and junction disagree at one end, which may indicate a read error. The chain employs TRBV6-5 and TRBJ1-2; D call uncertain. CDR1 is MNHEY and CDR2 is SVGAGI in the germline V gene. The CDR3 length is 13 residues. The CDR3 is CAGSPTSTYGYTF. DNA of the CDR3: TGTGCCGGCAGCCCAACATCTACCTATGGCTACACTTTC.

In regard to this clonotype: This CDR3 fails to terminate in the conserved phenylalanine or tryptophan, so it likely reflects a read error. This chain uses TRBV6-1 with TRBJ2-3, with 11 bases that match TRBD2. CDR1 and CDR2 from the germline V gene are MNHNS and SASEGT. The CDR3 has 15 residues. CDR3 DNA sequence: TGTGCCAGCAGGACCTTAGCGGGAGGGGCGGATATGCAGTATGTT. It is translated as CASRTLAGGADMQYV.

This clonotype was counted many times. This chain uses TRBV10-3 with TRBJ1-5, with 7 nucleotides matching TRBD1. This CDR3 spans 15 amino acids. Germline V gene lookup returns CDR1 ENHRY and CDR2 SYGVKD. The trim removed 3 bases at V and 5 bases at J, leaving 7 bases unmatched. DNA of the CDR3: TGTGCCATCAGTGACCCCCAGGGGGTAGATCAGCCCCAGCATTTT. Translation gives CAISDPQGVDQPQHF.

This clonotype has only a few counts. This chain's CDR3 is CASSPSGDVWYF. The CDR3 nucleotides read TGTGCCAGCAGCCCCTCTGGAGATGTGTGGTATTTT. The chain uses TRBV11-2 and TRBJ2-3, with D hard to call. V lost 5 bases and J lost 14, with 17 bases in between. The CDR3 extends over 12 amino acids. Germline V gene data show CDR1 as SGHAT and CDR2 as FQNNGV.

On this clonotype itself: Germline is not matched at one junction end, which may reflect a read error. The chain joins TRBV12-3 or TRBV12-4 to TRBJ2-7; 7 bases match TRBD1. The CDR3 loop spans 14 amino acids. The DNA for the CDR3 is TGTGCCAGCAGGCTACAGGGGACCCTCTACGAACAGTACTTC. The encoded protein is CASRLQGTLYEQYF.

This clonotype appeared a few times. This may be a read error: a much more frequent sequence differs by one nucleotide. The gene calls are TRBV6-6 and TRBJ1-3; D not resolved. Germline loops: CDR1 MNHNY, CDR2 SVGAGI (reference sequence). This CDR3 has 15 residues. The germline V and J ends were trimmed by 6 bases and 0 bases, with 12 bases remaining between them. The CDR3: CASRLDRYSGNTIYF. CDR3 bases: TGTGCCAGCAGGCTCGACCGATACTCTGGAAACACCATATATTTT.

With respect to this clonotype: This may arise from a read error, as a much more abundant clone is one base away. The chain employs TRBV24-1 and TRBJ2-5; the match to TRBD2 covers 7 bases. Germline V CDR1 and CDR2: KGHDR, SFDVKD. This CDR3 is built from 15 residues. The CDR3 DNA is TGTGTCACCAGTGACTCTAGCGGTCCAACGGGGACCCAGTACTTC. Its protein product is CVTSDSSGPTGTQYF.

A word on this clonotype: This sequence may be a read error, since a much larger clone differs from it by one base. The chain recombines TRBV20-1 with TRBJ2-1; TRBD2 might be the D (6 bases). This CDR3 region has 15 residues. Trimming stripped 4 bases from V and 3 bases from J, with 16 bases between. Germline assignment: CDR1 DFQATT and CDR2 SNEGSKA (reference sequence). CDR3 region: CSAKDTRGGYNEQFF. CDR3 nucleotides: TGCAGTGCTAAAGATACGAGGGGAGGCTACAATGAGCAGTTCTTC.

Many counts were recorded for this clonotype. V and J are TRBV7-9 and TRBJ1-3; D gene ambiguous. Germline CDR1 reads SEHNR; CDR2 reads FQNEAQ (reference sequence). The germline V and J ends were trimmed by 5 bases and 4 bases, with 18 bases remaining between them. The CDR3 is made up of 16 amino acids. The CDR3 nucleotides are TGTGCCAGCAGCCCGAGGGCCGCAGCCGCCGGAAACACCATATATTTT. This sequence encodes CASSPRAAAAGNTIYF.

This clonotype was counted ten times or more. J is TRBJ2-2 and V is TRBV5-1; 9 bases align to TRBD2. From germline, CDR1 is SGHRS and CDR2 YFSETQ. The CDR3 spans 17 residues. V lost 3 bases, J lost 8 bases, and 14 bases stayed unmatched. CDR3 sequence (DNA): TGCGCCAGCAGCTGGAGCCTAGCGGGACCGAACATGGGGGAGCTGTTTTTT. Protein sequence: CASSWSLAGPNMGELFF.

This clonotype was counted many times. The J gene is TRBJ1-1, the V gene TRBV28, with a tentative D call TRBD1 (5 bases). This CDR3 contains 15 residues. The V gene's germline CDR1 is MDHEN and CDR2 SYDVKM. The V end was cut by 6 bases, the J end by 2 bases, with 16 bases between. In nucleotides, the CDR3 is TGTGCCAGCAGGGGAGGTGGGGCAGCCAACACTGAAGCTTTCTTT. Translation: CASRGGGAANTEAFF.

About this clonotype: One base away lies a much larger clone, so this may be a sequencing read error. V and J are TRBV28 and TRBJ1-2; 9 nucleotides match TRBD1. V trimming: 7 bases; J trimming: 7 bases; junction bases outside the gene matches: 10. This CDR3 has 14 residues. CDR1 is MDHEN and CDR2 is SYDVKM in the germline V gene. Here the CDR3 reads CASNSGQGRGGYTF. For the CDR3, the DNA is TGTGCCAGCAACTCCGGACAGGGGCGGGGTGGCTACACCTTC.